This T cell receptor (beta chain) is from a study of blood T cell repertoires in COVID-19. Study overall: Donors in the United States, Italy and Spain gave samples during acute or convalescent COVID-19.

Sequencing used immunoSEQ multiplex PCR; TCRdb keeps in-frame clones, though not all of them. The table has fewer than 150,000 clones, around 78% seen once. Sequenced sample: peripheral blood. This TCR came from a human donor in a cohort sampled during active COVID-19.

The CDR3 here is CASSPPVTGTDTQYF. CDR3 nucleotide sequence: TGTGCCAGCTCACCACCGGTTACAGGCACAGATACGCAGTATTTT. The chain recombines TRBV18 with TRBJ2-3; D gene ambiguous. CDR1 and CDR2 (germline): KGHSH, LQKENI. CDR3 length equals 15 residues. Trimming left V 0 bases short and J 1 base short, with 8 bases between. Full variable domain (remainder filled in from reference TRBV18 and TRBJ2-3): NAGVMQNPRHLVRRRGQEARLRCSPMKGHSHVYWYRQLPEEGLKFMVYLQKENIIDESGMPKERFSAEFPKEGPSILRIQQVVRGDSAAYFCASSPPVTGTDTQYFGPGTRLTVL.